This T cell receptor (beta chain) was sequenced during a study of shared clonotypes between healthy human individuals. Some clones are missing from TCRdb's copy, which holds only in-frame ones; the method was immunoSEQ multiplex PCR. Of fewer than 2.5 million clones in the sample, roughly 93% were seen once. Per germline, CDR1 SGHRS and CDR2 YFSETQ. Trimming cost V 4 bases and J 1 base; bases outside gene matches: 8. The CDR3 is 18 amino acids. This clonotype originated in a young man in good health. Some clones in this sample may be carry-over from other donors' samples. Sequenced sample: naive CD4+ T cells from PBMCs. The sample's subset: CD45RA+ positively selected. This rearrangement joins TRBV5-1 to TRBJ2-2, with 12 bases fitting TRBD2. The CDR3 DNA is TGCGCCAGCAGCCTAGGACTAGCGGGGTTACTGAACACCGGGGAGCTGTTTTTT. Encoded protein: CASSLGLAGLLNTGELFF.